Each of the 3 T cell receptor beta chains below was sequenced from the same sample in a study of T cells in Graves' hyperthyroidism and ophthalmopathy (dated by TCRdb to the late 2010s). Library creation used multiplex PCR. These reads were obtained on an Illumina HiSeq 2000. The TCR beta CDR3 regions were amplified from the RNA transcripts. The first round of RT-PCR for the TCR CDR3 was performed with the HTBI primer set and the Qiagen OneStep RT-PCR kit. The public sequencing data were trimmed at Q25 with fastp and processed into clonotypes with MiXCR by TCRdb, which kept only in-frame beta chains. Identical CDR3 protein sequences are pooled into one entry, listed with their most common genes and DNA. This sample holds a few hundred thousand distinct CDR3 sequences; less than 20% were observed only once. 35% to 50% of the sample belongs to the ten largest clones. Sequencing was performed on blood. These receptors were obtained from a man younger than 35 with Graves' ophthalmopathy.

This rearrangement joins TRBV9 to TRBJ1-1; D uncertain. The CDR3 extends over 14 amino acids. Germline loops: CDR1 SGDLS, CDR2 YYNGEE. Trimming pared 0 bases from V and 1 base from J, leaving 7 bases between. This chain's CDR3 is CASSVGWGNTEAFF. Here the CDR3 DNA reads TGTGCCAGCAGCGTAGGATGGGGGAACACTGAAGCTTTCTTT. The whole variable domain, remainder taken from reference TRBV9 and TRBJ1-1, is DSGVTQTPKHLITATGQRVTLRCSPRSGDLSVYWYQQSLDQGLQFLIQYYNGEERAKGNILERFSAQQFPDLHSELNLSSLELGDSALYFCASSVGWGNTEAFFGQGTRLTVV.

V and J are TRBV19 and TRBJ1-1; the match to TRBD1 covers 7 bases. Germline V CDR1 and CDR2: LNHDA, SQIVND (reference sequence). The CDR3 contains 14 residues. The trim removed 4 bases at V and 0 bases at J, leaving 2 bases unmatched. Written as DNA, the CDR3 is TGTGCCAGTAGTAGGGGACAGCTGAACACTGAAGCTTTCTTT. Residues: CASSRGQLNTEAFF.

This clonotype was counted many times. The V and J genes are TRBV7-3 and TRBJ2-1; either TRBD1 or TRBD2 may supply D (6 bases each). Between the trimmed V and J ends, which lost 2 bases and 10 bases, there was a span of 12 bases. The CDR3 has 13 residues. CDR1 and CDR2 from the germline V gene are SGHTA and FQGTGA. CDR3 amino acids: CASSLREGGEQFF. The CDR3 DNA is TGTGCCAGCAGCTTACGCGAAGGGGGGGAGCAGTTCTTC.